This T cell receptor beta chain originates from a study of blood T cell repertoires in COVID-19. Study at large: Some COVID-19 samples were acute and others convalescent; all came from the United States, Italy and Spain. Sample material is recorded as cDNA or gDNA derived from T cells, B-cell-depleted T cells, or PBMCs.

As processed by the authors: Nucleated cell number was recorded as an estimate derived from reference gene primer amplification. Sequencing was performed with immunoSEQ multiplex PCR; in TCRdb, only in-frame clones are kept and a portion is missing. V and J calls plus clone size are reproduced from that table; the DNA served to infer D and trimming. The sample records about 81,000 clones, 84% being singletons. The CDR3 length is 16 residues. Per the germline V gene, CDR1 is LNHNV and CDR2 is YYDKDF (reference sequence). The ends lost 2 bases at V and 5 bases at J; junction bases unmatched: 7. This sequence originates from a human donor in a cohort sampled during active COVID-19. Sequenced: peripheral blood. The V and J genes are TRBV15 and TRBJ2-1; TRBD1 matches at 9 bases. The CDR3 coding sequence is TGTGCCACCAGCAGACTCCGGGACAGGGTAAACAATGAGCAGTTCTTC. It specifies CATSRLRDRVNNEQFF.